Below, 9 T cell receptor beta chains from the same sample are listed, as sequenced in a study of blood T cell repertoires in COVID-19. Sequenced by immunoSEQ multiplex PCR; TCRdb stores in-frame clones only, minus some. The sample lists some 200,000 clones, 70% to 90% seen once, with 7.5% to 10% in the top ten. Sample: PBMCs or T cells enriched from blood (not recorded which). These receptors originate from a man aged 35 to 55 who had recovered from COVID-19.

The sample holds one count of this clone. This rearrangement joins TRBV15 to TRBJ1-2, with 12 bases matching TRBD1. The J segment lost 6 bases and the V segment lost 5 bases, leaving 4 bases of the junction unmatched. The CDR3 covers 14 residues. Germline values: CDR1 LNHNV, CDR2 YYDKDF (reference sequence). The CDR3 reads CATSFRDRGHGYTF. CDR3 sequence (DNA): TGTGCCACCAGCTTCCGGGACAGGGGGCATGGCTACACCTTC.

In its sample, this clone was seen once. Here the CDR3 DNA reads TGTGCCAGCAGCCTCCGGACAGGGGGTAAAGATACGCAGTATTTT. It is translated as CASSLRTGGKDTQYF. The V gene is TRBV5-6, the J gene TRBJ2-3; 10 bases map to TRBD1. Germline lookup yields CDR1 SGHDT and CDR2 YYEEEE. CDR3 length equals 15 residues. V was pared by 4 bases and J by 5 bases, with 7 bases of the junction left unmatched.

The chain has TRBV9 and TRBJ2-1; 9 bases map to TRBD2. CDR1 SGDLS and CDR2 YYNGEE come from the germline V gene. Trimming took 1 base from V and 8 from J; bases not matched to a gene: 1. This CDR3 comprises 13 residues. DNA of the CDR3: TGTGCCAGCAGCGTAACTAGCGGGCATGAGCAGTTCTTC. This translates into CASSVTSGHEQFF.

This chain uses TRBV29-1 with TRBJ2-7; D gene uncertain. V lost 0 bases and J 3 bases, leaving 3 bases between the germline ends. Germline V gene sequence: CDR1 SQVTM, CDR2 ANQGSEA. The CDR3 runs to 11 residues. CDR3 bases: TGCAGCGTTGAAGACAGCTACGAGCAGTACTTC. It is translated as CSVEDSYEQYF.

The J gene is TRBJ2-1, the V gene TRBV2, with 13 bases that match TRBD2. The CDR3 consists of 15 residues. The V and J ends lost 1 base and 13 bases, in that order; junction bases with no gene match: 7. Germline CDR1 SNHLY, CDR2 FYNNEI. The CDR3 DNA is TGTGCCAGCAGTGAAGGGACTAGCGGGAGATCCACCCAGTTCTTC. Protein sequence: CASSEGTSGRSTQFF.

V gene TRBV6-5 combines with J gene TRBJ1-4, with 8 bases matching TRBD1. The CDR3 covers 13 residues. V lost 6 bases, J lost 15 bases, and 12 bases stayed unmatched. Germline V CDR1 and CDR2: MNHEY, SVGAGI. CDR3 in amino acids: CASSYSLDRGLFF. In DNA form, the CDR3 reads TGTGCCAGCAGCTATTCTTTAGACAGGGGCTTGTTTTTT.

V gene TRBV2 combines with J gene TRBJ2-1; TRBD2 aligns across 11 bases. CDR3 length equals 14 residues. Germline V gene sequence: CDR1 SNHLY, CDR2 FYNNEI. The trim removed 4 bases at V and 8 bases at J, leaving 4 bases unmatched. CDR3 bases: TGTGCCAGCAGTGGACTAGCGGGGTCGGATGAGCAGTTCTTC. It yields the protein CASSGLAGSDEQFF.

The rearrangement uses TRBV12-3 or TRBV12-4 and TRBJ1-2; perhaps TRBD1 as D (5 bases). The CDR3 sequence is 11 residues long. The ends were cut back, 6 bases at V and 8 bases at J, with 10 bases in the middle. CDR3: CASSPGKGYTF. CDR3 DNA: TGTGCCAGCAGCCCAGGGAAAGGCTACACCTTC.

V usage is TRBV5-4 and J usage is TRBJ1-2; 7 bases are a match to TRBD1. The CDR3 loop spans 13 amino acids. Germline-derived CDR1 and CDR2 are SGHNT and YYREEE (reference sequence). V gave up 4 bases and J gave up 8 bases; unmatched junction bases: 8. CDR3 DNA: TGTGCCAGCAGCGACGAGGGGGCAGGGGGCTACACCTTC. Its translation: CASSDEGAGGYTF. Drawing the rest from reference TRBV5-4 and TRBJ1-2, the complete variable domain is ETGVTQSPTHLIKTRGQQVTLRCSSQSGHNTVSWYQQALGQGPQFIFQYYREEENGRGNFPPRFSGLQFPNYSSELNVNALELDDSALYLCASSDEGAGGYTFGSGTRLTVV.